The TCR beta chain described here comes from a study of lymphopenia after photon versus proton radiotherapy. The CDR3 runs to 14 residues. Germline values: CDR1 SGHNT, CDR2 YYREEE (reference sequence). The V segment lost 6 bases and the J segment 5 bases; nucleotides outside the gene matches: 4. Study results and limitations: Proton therapy kept repertoires fairly stable, unlike photons, which gained effector/memory cells. Larger post-nadir TCR diversity loss correlated inversely with survival in deceased patients.

Here immunoSEQ multiplex PCR was the method, and the copy in TCRdb shows in-frame clones only, minus some. The repertoire holds about 27,000 clones, with 87% as singletons. This clone was detected only a few times. The target antigen is unknown. This sequence was found in a man aged 45-65 years with gastric cancer. The input for sequencing was peripheral blood, taken from a patient treated with photon-based radiotherapy. The gene calls are TRBV5-4 and TRBJ2-2; the match to TRBD2 covers 10 bases. The CDR3 is CASIPSGGTGELFF. CDR3 nucleotides: TGTGCCAGCATCCCTAGCGGGGGAACCGGGGAGCTGTTTTTT.